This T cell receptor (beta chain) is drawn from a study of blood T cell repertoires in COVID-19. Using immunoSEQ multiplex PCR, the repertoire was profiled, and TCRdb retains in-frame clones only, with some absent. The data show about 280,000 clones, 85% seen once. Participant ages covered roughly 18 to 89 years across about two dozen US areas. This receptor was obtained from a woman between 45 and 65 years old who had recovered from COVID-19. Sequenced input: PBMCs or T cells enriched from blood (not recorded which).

The DNA of the CDR3 is TGTGCCAGTAGTCTAACTAGAGGGAACACCGGGGAGCTGTTTTTT. Its translation: CASSLTRGNTGELFF. The J gene is TRBJ2-2, the V gene TRBV19; the D gene is possibly TRBD2 (5 bases). The CDR3 is 15 amino acids. The V end was cut by 5 bases, the J end by 1 base, with 11 bases between. Germline V gives CDR1 LNHDA, CDR2 SQIVND (reference sequence).